This TCR beta chain was observed in a study of T-cell memory formation after mild COVID-19 (TCRdb year 2021). Turning to the overall study: Most TCR sequence clusters were specific to one of the two donors. Two young, previously healthy adult volunteers made up the cohort, one male and one female. In a couple of donors, T-cell clones that expanded and contracted after mild COVID-19 were followed by sequencing TCRalpha and TCRbeta repertoires longitudinally.

PBMCs were isolated by Ficoll-Paque density gradient centrifugation. What the research found in general, with its limitations: Some responding clones were detected in pre-infection memory, suggesting pre-existing cross-reactive memory T cells joined the SARS-CoV-2 response. Contracting CD4+ clones appeared mostly in the CM and EM memory subsets, whereas CD8+ clones were enriched in EMRA. Whether the second-wave clones peaking on day 37 were SARS-CoV-2 specific was not confirmed. From day 15 to 85, contracting clones showed balanced CD4/CD8 phenotypes, whereas a second wave of clones that expanded from day 15 to 37 leaned towards CD4+. Only two mild cases were covered by the study, and larger cohorts that include severe cases with pre-infection samples were considered necessary.

Only a few counts were recorded for this clonotype. Its antigen target is currently unknown. Base qualities are not recorded, but no much larger clone differs from it by a single base. Inclusive of the bounding cysteine and phenylalanine, the CDR3 is 14 residues long. The CDR3 DNA has 42 bases and is translated from base 1. CDR1 SGHRS and CDR2 YFSETQ are derived from the germline V gene. Trimming at the junction amounts to 3 bases on V and 5 bases on J, and the germline ends lie 12 bases apart. The sequencer listed for this sample is Illumina NovaSeq 6000. Using 5'RACE with constant-segment primers, TCRalpha and TCRbeta cDNA libraries were constructed, with sample barcodes and unique molecular identifiers added in the process. RNA was extracted from every sample with Trizol reagent. The libraries were amplified in two PCR steps, and the second step added a second sample barcode and Illumina TruSeq adapters. The libraries were sequenced on an Illumina NovaSeq using 2 x 150 bp paired-end reads. The authors processed their data as follows. Reads were demultiplexed and collapsed into UMI-guided consensus sequences with migec v1.2.7. With mixcr v2.1.11, UMI consensuses were aligned to TRA and TRB V and J templates and assembled into clonotypes. Clonotypes were classified as expanded or contracted when called significant by both edgeR and NoisET, with noise models trained on biological replicates. For edgeR calls, the cutoffs were a false discovery rate-adjusted p below 0.01 and a log2 fold-change threshold of 1. As an exploratory analysis of dynamics, max-normalized trajectories of the 1000 most abundant clonotypes were examined by PCA with hierarchical clustering. Each responding clone was given a CD4 or CD8 phenotype based on the CD4+ and CD8+ repertoires, which had been sequenced separately. TCRdb reprocessed the public reads (quality trimming at Q25 with fastp, clone calling with MiXCR) and kept in-frame beta chains. Each CDR3 protein appears once, grouped with its most common genes and DNA. The V and J calls come from TCRdb's annotation, not from the publication. The sample has about 50,000 distinct CDR3 sequences on record, approximately 9% of them singletons. Clones ranked in the top ten supply 12% of the sample.

This sequence was found in an adult woman who had mild COVID-19 (a few samples of this study predate the infection). The sample titles of this study are shuffled in the database, so cell type and time point are left out; the donor was told from shared clones. The sample was PBMCs or a T cell subset sorted from them (not recorded which). This sequence uses TRBV5-1 and TRBJ2-1, and possibly TRBD1, on 6 matching bases. The CDR3 loop reads CASSYRDTDNEQFF. The DNA reads TGCGCCAGCAGCTACCGGGACACCGACAATGAGCAGTTCTTC.